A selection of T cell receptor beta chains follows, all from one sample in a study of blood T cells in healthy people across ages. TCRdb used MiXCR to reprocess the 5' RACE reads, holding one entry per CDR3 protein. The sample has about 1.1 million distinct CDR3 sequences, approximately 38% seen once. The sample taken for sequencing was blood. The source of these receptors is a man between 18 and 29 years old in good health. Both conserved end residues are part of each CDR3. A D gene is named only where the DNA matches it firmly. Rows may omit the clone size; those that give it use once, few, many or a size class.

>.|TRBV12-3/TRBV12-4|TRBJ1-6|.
CASSLGLRNSPLHF
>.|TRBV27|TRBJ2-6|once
CASSSGTNVLTF
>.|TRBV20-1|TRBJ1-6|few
CSALDRANSPPHF
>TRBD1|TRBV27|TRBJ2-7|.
CASSLPPGGPNNEQYF
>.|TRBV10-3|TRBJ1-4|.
CAASTTPQEKLFF
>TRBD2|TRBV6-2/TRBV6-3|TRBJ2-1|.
CASSSLRGAPNEQFF
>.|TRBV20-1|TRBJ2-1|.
CSASNRQQGGNEQFF
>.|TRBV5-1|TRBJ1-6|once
CASSLEGQSMAPLHF
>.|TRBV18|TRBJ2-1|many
CASSPVGGTYSYNEQFF
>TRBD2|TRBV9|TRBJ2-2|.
CASSASGSNTGELFF
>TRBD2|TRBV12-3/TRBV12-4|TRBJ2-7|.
CASSRLARNEQYF
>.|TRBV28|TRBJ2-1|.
CASSLGTAIHEQFF
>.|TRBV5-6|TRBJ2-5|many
CASSALIRDGGGETQYF
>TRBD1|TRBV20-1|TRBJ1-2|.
CSARDPQGEGDGYTF
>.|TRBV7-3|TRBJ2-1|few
CASSPNRRNEQFF
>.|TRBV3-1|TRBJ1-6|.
CASSRRLGNSALHF